This T cell receptor (beta chain) was profiled in a study of patients and donors after allogeneic stem cell transplantation. Deletions cut 6 bases from V and 3 bases from J, with 8 bases between. The CDR3 is 13 residues long. Via MiXCR, TCRdb re-called the RT-PCR reads, giving one row per CDR3 protein. The data contain some 880,000 distinct CDR3 sequences, about a sixth of them singletons. This sequence joins TRBV12-3 or TRBV12-4 and TRBJ2-2; unclear D gene. Sequenced material: blood, either unsorted or a sorted T cell fraction (not recorded which). This TCR was sampled from a human donor who was either an allogeneic HSCT recipient or a stem cell or donor lymphocyte infusion donor (not recorded which). It is not recorded whose cells these are; they may come from a transplant donor. The CDR3 sequence: CASRYGYTGELFF. The CDR3 DNA sequence: TGTGCCAGCAGGTACGGGTACACCGGGGAGCTGTTTTTT.